This T cell receptor beta chain stems from a study of T cell responses to AZD1222 COVID-19 vaccine. TCRdb's copy holds only in-frame clones and misses some; the assay was immunoSEQ multiplex PCR. The data contain tens of thousands of clones, around nine tenths of them singletons. Germline CDR1 is MGHRA and CDR2 is YSYEKL. This CDR3 spans 15 amino acids. The V and J ends lost 0 bases and 6 bases, in that order; junction bases with no gene match: 1. The chain carries TRBV4-1 and TRBJ1-6; 8 bases align to TRBD1. The sequencing here drew on peripheral blood, taken on day 0 of MenACWY control vaccination. The clonotype comes from an adult in good health. The CDR3 loop is CASSQETGVNSPLHF. CDR3 in DNA: TGCGCCAGCAGCCAAGAGACAGGGGTTAATTCACCCCTCCACTTT.